This T cell receptor (beta chain) was identified during a study of shared clonotypes between healthy human individuals. Points from the study as a whole: The genetic and exposure-history diversity represented was limited by few donors. The rarefaction results pointed to incomplete sorted-subset sequencing despite large depth.

CDR1 is WNHNN, CDR2 SYGVQD, per germline (reference sequence). The CDR3 runs 17 residues. Trimming cost V 0 bases and J 2 bases; bases outside gene matches: 8. A note on this clone: Its antigen is unidentified.

For every subset, genomic DNA was evenly distributed across several immunoSEQ plates. TCRdb keeps only in-frame clones here, not all; method: immunoSEQ multiplex PCR. The sample holds more than 850,000 clones, approximately 78% seen once. The specimen sequenced was memory CD4+ T cells from PBMCs. Subset specified: CD45RA-negative fraction. The rearrangement joins TRBV10-1 to TRBJ2-3; TRBD2 matches at 7 bases. This sequence originates from a man between 18 and 29 years old in good health. Some clones in this sample may be carry-over from other donors' samples. The CDR3 DNA reads as TGCGCCAGCAGTGAGTCGTCTCTAGCGGAAGACACAGATACGCAGTATTTT. Amino acid sequence: CASSESSLAEDTDTQYF.